This T cell receptor (beta chain) was sequenced during a study of cytomegalovirus exposure and HLA in healthy donors. Points from the study as a whole: TCR beta chains numbering some 160 were designated cytomegalovirus-associated. That first-cohort TCR clusters tended to co-occur in the 90 to 150 validation repertoires was found in a later analysis.

On this clone: Antigen: not known.

CDR1 GTSNPN and CDR2 SVGIG come from the germline V gene (reference sequence). Trimming removed 3 bases from V and 3 bases from J, with 14 bases in between. CDR3 length: 14 amino acids. The validation cohort, a group of 120 subjects, included the donors and was separate from the approximately 660-subject first cohort. The method was immunoSEQ multiplex PCR; TCRdb's version includes in-frame clones alone and lacks a portion of them. The sample comprises about 140,000 clones, about 87% of which are singletons, and 3.5% to 5% rests with the top ten. The specimen sequenced was PBMCs. This TCR derives from a man between 18 and 35 years old in good health and CMV-seropositive. The chain uses TRBV30 and TRBJ1-2; D is unresolved. This chain's CDR3 is CAWSSSGVYYGYTF. CDR3 in DNA: TGTGCCTGGAGCTCTTCCGGGGTTTACTATGGCTACACCTTC.